The rows below give T cell receptor beta chains drawn from one sample of a study of metastatic and nonmetastatic thyroid tumors. TCRdb re-called the PCR reads with MiXCR. The sample contains 15,000 to 20,000 clones, roughly a fifth of which appear only once. Sequencing was carried out using tumor tissue. The source is a female donor with papillary thyroid cancer or a benign thyroid nodule (not recorded which). Some clones in this sample may be carry-over from other donors' samples. Each CDR3 is given with its conserved first and last residue. D genes are given only for firm matches. Some rows have no size entry. The others give once, few or many, or a class for an expanded clone.

CDR3aa,CDR3nt,d_gene,j_gene,abundance,v_gene,len
CAISGTSGRDTQYF,TGTGCCATCAGTGGGACTAGCGGGAGAGATACGCAGTATTTT,TRBD2,TRBJ2-3,many,TRBV10-3,14
CASSFNNYGYTF,TGTGCCAGCAGCTTTAATAACTATGGCTACACCTTC,NA,TRBJ1-2,many,TRBV7-9,12
CASSLTLAGYNEQFF,TGTGCCAGCAGCTTAACACTAGCGGGCTACAATGAGCAGTTCTTC,TRBD2,TRBJ2-1,medium-sized,TRBV11-2,15
CASSLVTSGREQYF,TGTGCCAGCAGCTTAGTAACTAGCGGGAGGGAGCAGTACTTC,TRBD2,TRBJ2-7,NA,TRBV7-2,14
CASSPRLAESNNEQFF,TGTGCCAGCTCACCAAGACTAGCGGAGTCTAACAATGAGCAGTTCTTC,TRBD2,TRBJ2-1,NA,TRBV18,16
CASSTTQNYGYTF,TGTGCCAGTAGCACTACTCAGAACTATGGCTACACCTTC,NA,TRBJ1-2,many,TRBV19,13
CAWNRGWDEQFF,TGTGCCTGGAACAGGGGTTGGGATGAGCAGTTCTTC,TRBD1,TRBJ2-1,many,TRBV30,12
CASTRGKIENSPLHF,TGTGCCAGCACACGGGGAAAGATTGAAAATTCACCCCTCCACTTT,NA,TRBJ1-6,NA,TRBV6-1,15
CASRPNWGQASFVGMNTEAFF,TGTGCCAGCAGACCCAACTGGGGACAGGCCTCGTTTGTCGGCATGAACACTGAAGCTTTCTTT,TRBD1,TRBJ1-1,many,TRBV6-4,21
CASSSLSLPGANVLTF,TGTGCCAGCAGTTCCCTGTCCCTACCTGGGGCCAACGTCCTGACTTTC,NA,TRBJ2-6,many,TRBV28,16
CATSRELGREQYF,TGTGCCACCAGCAGAGAGTTGGGCAGAGAGCAGTACTTC,NA,TRBJ2-7,many,TRBV15,13
CASRGILRDTEAFF,TGCGCCAGCAGAGGGATCTTGCGGGACACTGAAGCTTTCTTT,NA,TRBJ1-1,NA,TRBV4-1,14
CASSLYGGTEAFF,TGTGCCAGCAGTTTATATGGTGGCACTGAAGCTTTCTTT,NA,TRBJ1-1,many,TRBV12-3/TRBV12-4,13
CASSELAGEGGETQYF,TGTGCCAGCAGTGAACTAGCGGGAGAGGGGGGAGAGACCCAGTACTTC,TRBD2,TRBJ2-5,medium-sized,TRBV6-1,16
CASSGGGLATDTQYF,TGTGCCAGCAGCGGGGGGGGACTAGCAACAGATACGCAGTATTTT,TRBD2,TRBJ2-3,NA,TRBV5-6,15
CASSNTGTPYNEQFF,TGTGCCAGCAGCAACACCGGGACTCCCTACAATGAGCAATTCTTC,NA,TRBJ2-1,NA,TRBV7-3,15
CASSFRVRAGGYTF,TGTGCCAGCAGTTTTCGCGTCCGGGCGGGGGGCTACACCTTC,NA,TRBJ1-2,many,TRBV12-3/TRBV12-4,14
CAISSDNPLAGSSYNEQFF,TGTGCCATCAGCTCCGACAATCCCCTAGCGGGTAGCTCCTACAATGAGCAGTTCTTC,TRBD2,TRBJ2-1,NA,TRBV7-1,19
CAISESGTLKASYGYTF,TGTGCCATCAGTGAGTCAGGGACATTGAAGGCGTCATATGGCTACACCTTC,NA,TRBJ1-2,NA,TRBV10-3,17
CASSPTGTSGSGNEQFF,TGCGCCAGCAGCCCCACGGGGACTAGCGGGAGTGGGAATGAGCAGTTCTTC,TRBD2,TRBJ2-1,NA,TRBV5-1,17
CASSPSGTMNNEQFF,TGCGCCAGCAGCCCATCCGGGACTATGAACAATGAGCAGTTCTTC,TRBD2,TRBJ2-1,NA,TRBV5-1,15
CASRSEVAGIEQFF,TGTGCCAGCAGGTCAGAAGTAGCGGGAATTGAGCAGTTCTTC,TRBD2,TRBJ2-1,few,TRBV12-3/TRBV12-4,14
CASSADRRWEQYF,TGTGCCAGCAGTGCGGACAGGAGGTGGGAGCAGTACTTC,TRBD1,TRBJ2-7,many,TRBV2,13
CASSEVYVRSYEQYF,TGTGCCAGCAGTGAAGTTTACGTTCGCTCCTACGAGCAGTACTTC,NA,TRBJ2-7,NA,TRBV6-1,15
CSAEALGVSSYNEQFF,TGCAGCGCTGAAGCTCTCGGCGTAAGCTCCTACAATGAGCAGTTCTTC,NA,TRBJ2-1,few,TRBV29-1,16
CASSLGVLAGVGTDTQYF,TGTGCCAGCAGCTTAGGGGTTCTAGCGGGAGTTGGGACAGATACGCAGTATTTT,TRBD2,TRBJ2-3,many,TRBV7-9,18
CASSLKIVQALLNYEQYF,TGTGCCAGCAGTTTAAAAATTGTACAAGCCCTCCTGAACTACGAGCAGTACTTC,NA,TRBJ2-7,NA,TRBV27,18
CASSPGGGEQYF,TGCGCCAGCAGTCCAGGTGGGGGAGAGCAGTACTTC,NA,TRBJ2-7,once,TRBV5-1,12
CASSLLAGVFNNEQFF,TGTGCCAGCAGCTTACTAGCGGGAGTTTTTAACAATGAGCAGTTCTTC,TRBD2,TRBJ2-1,medium-sized,TRBV7-9,16